The 11 T cell receptor beta chains listed next were all sequenced from one sample in a study of T-cell memory formation after mild COVID-19. TCRdb re-called the 5' RACE reads through MiXCR, storing one row per CDR3 protein. The data contain fewer than 600,000 distinct CDR3 sequences, about 20% of them seen just once; the ten biggest clones take up around 7.7%. The material sequenced was PBMCs or a T cell subset sorted from them (not recorded which). All receptors come from an adult woman who had mild COVID-19 (a few samples of this study predate the infection). Cell type and time point are not known.

Many counts were recorded for this clonotype. The gene calls are TRBV20-1 and TRBJ1-1; D is unresolved. This CDR3 comprises 13 residues. Trimming took 8 bases from V and 3 from J, leaving 16 bases between them. Germline V gives CDR1 DFQATT, CDR2 SNEGSKA (reference sequence). CDR3 bases: TGCAGTCCTCGTGGGAGCGGCGACACTGAAGCTTTCTTT. Amino acids: CSPRGSGDTEAFF.

The chain carries TRBV9 and TRBJ2-1, with 9 bases aligning to TRBD2. The germline CDR1 and CDR2 sequences are SGDLS and YYNGEE. Trimming cost V 0 bases and J 10 bases; bases outside gene matches: 5. The CDR3 runs to 14 residues. CDR3 sequence reads: CASSVGGGAPEQFF. Here the CDR3 DNA reads TGTGCCAGCAGCGTAGGCGGGGGGGCCCCCGAGCAGTTCTTC.

CDR3 loop: CAWSWREQETQYF. The CDR3 DNA reads as TGTGCCTGGTCCTGGCGGGAGCAAGAGACCCAGTACTTC. V and J are TRBV30 and TRBJ2-5; 7 nucleotides line up with TRBD2. Per the germline V gene, CDR1 is GTSNPN and CDR2 is SVGIG (reference sequence). V shed 5 bases, J shed 2 bases, and the junction held 5 bases outside the gene matches. The CDR3 is 13 amino acids.

In DNA form, the CDR3 reads TGTGCCAGCAGCCACGGACTAGTCTACGAGCAGTACTTC. It yields the protein CASSHGLVYEQYF. The gene calls are TRBV13 and TRBJ2-7; 7 bases agree with TRBD2. The CDR3 consists of 13 residues. Germline V lookup: CDR1 PRHDT, CDR2 FYEKMQ (reference sequence). Losses at the gene ends were 5 bases for V and 3 bases for J; bases not matched to a gene: 4.

V is TRBV9 and J is TRBJ2-5, with 9 positions matching TRBD1. The length of the CDR3 is 15 residues. J was trimmed by 5 bases and V by 0 bases; bases with no gene match: 5. CDR1 is SGDLS and CDR2 is YYNGEE in the germline V gene. The CDR3, as DNA: TGTGCCAGCAGCGTAGTAGGGACAGGGTTGGAGACCCAGTACTTC. Protein sequence: CASSVVGTGLETQYF. The full variable domain, completed using reference TRBV9 and TRBJ2-5, is DSGVTQTPKHLITATGQRVTLRCSPRSGDLSVYWYQQSLDQGLQFLIQYYNGEERAKGNILERFSAQQFPDLHSELNLSSLELGDSALYFCASSVVGTGLETQYFGPGTRLLVL.

This clonotype was recorded once. The V gene is TRBV9, the J gene TRBJ2-5; 9 nucleotides match TRBD1. Losses at the gene ends were 4 bases for V and 4 bases for J; bases not matched to a gene: 8. This CDR3 contains 15 residues. CDR1 is SGDLS, CDR2 YYNGEE, per germline. Written as DNA, the CDR3 is TGTGCCAGCAGCCCAACAGGGGGCTCGGGAGAGACCCAGTACTTC. It is translated as CASSPTGGSGETQYF.

V usage is TRBV11-2 and J usage is TRBJ2-1; 11 bases are a match to TRBD2. With V trimmed by 5 bases and J by 6 bases, 6 bases remained unmatched. This CDR3 has 15 residues. Germline lookup yields CDR1 SGHAT and CDR2 FQNNGV. This CDR3 reads CASSTQTSGTNEQFF. DNA of the CDR3: TGTGCCAGCAGCACCCAGACTAGCGGGACCAATGAGCAGTTCTTC.

The table lists this clonotype with a few counts. The rearrangement joins TRBV12-3 or TRBV12-4 to TRBJ1-5, with 10 nucleotides matching TRBD1. The junction had 5 bases not matched to a gene; V was cut back by 5 bases and J by 7 bases. The length of the CDR3 is 14 residues. CDR3 in amino acids: CASSIGTGAQPQHF. DNA of the CDR3: TGTGCCAGCAGTATCGGGACAGGGGCACAGCCCCAGCATTTT.

This chain joins TRBV29-1 and TRBJ2-1; D uncertain. CDR3 length equals 15 residues. V was trimmed by 2 bases and J by 0 bases, leaving 11 bases between them. Germline lookup yields CDR1 SQVTM and CDR2 ANQGSEA. The CDR3 loop reads CSVESVLSSYNEQFF. The CDR3 DNA is TGCAGCGTTGAAAGTGTCCTGAGCTCCTACAATGAGCAGTTCTTC.

This clonotype was picked up a small number of times. The rearrangement joins TRBV7-9 to TRBJ2-3, with D unclear. The CDR3 is made up of 15 amino acids. Germline-derived CDR1 and CDR2 are SEHNR and FQNEAQ (reference sequence). The V and J ends lost 2 bases and 4 bases respectively, with 13 bases between them. The CDR3 DNA reads TGTGCCAGCAGCTTAACATCGAGCAACCCAGATACGCAGTATTTT. This gives the protein CASSLTSSNPDTQYF.

This clonotype was counted only a few times. The rearrangement joins TRBV4-1 to TRBJ2-2; D might be TRBD1 or TRBD2, each matching 5 bases. Trimming cost V 0 bases and J 5 bases, with 7 bases left between them. The CDR3 is made up of 14 amino acids. CDR1 and CDR2 (germline): MGHRA, YSYEKL. The CDR3 is CASSQEGPTGELFF. CDR3 in DNA: TGCGCCAGCAGCCAAGAGGGACCTACCGGGGAGCTGTTTTTT.